The present entry profiles one TCR beta chain with its context. Antigen specificity is unknown. The record originates from a study of cytomegalovirus exposure and HLA in healthy donors. Study conclusions and caveats: Associated with cytomegalovirus, according to the listing, were 170 or so TCR beta chains. Among CMV-associated TCR beta chains, most appeared HLA-restricted in a later analysis. Per a prior analysis, the majority of TCR beta V segments were productive roughly 90% or roughly 30% of the time. A missense DCLRE1C variant was associated with V- and J-gene trimming of TCR beta chains in a later analysis, and an independent cohort replicated the association.

The CDR3 spans 12 residues. The germline V gene has CDR1 SEHNR and CDR2 FQNEAQ (reference sequence). V dropped 1 base and J dropped 5 bases, with 6 bases sitting between them. 13 Jbeta primers and 60 Vbeta primers were used for the PCR. Sequencing used immunoSEQ multiplex PCR; TCRdb keeps in-frame clones, though not all of them. The sample lists around 150,000 clones; about 80% were seen once. Sequencing was performed on PBMCs. This receptor was taken from a man between 40 and 49 years old in good health and CMV-seronegative. The chain joins TRBV7-9 to TRBJ2-7, with D maybe TRBD2 (5 bases). The CDR3 DNA follows: TGTGCCAGCAGCTTAGACGGGGACGAGCAGTACTTC. It translates to CASSLDGDEQYF.